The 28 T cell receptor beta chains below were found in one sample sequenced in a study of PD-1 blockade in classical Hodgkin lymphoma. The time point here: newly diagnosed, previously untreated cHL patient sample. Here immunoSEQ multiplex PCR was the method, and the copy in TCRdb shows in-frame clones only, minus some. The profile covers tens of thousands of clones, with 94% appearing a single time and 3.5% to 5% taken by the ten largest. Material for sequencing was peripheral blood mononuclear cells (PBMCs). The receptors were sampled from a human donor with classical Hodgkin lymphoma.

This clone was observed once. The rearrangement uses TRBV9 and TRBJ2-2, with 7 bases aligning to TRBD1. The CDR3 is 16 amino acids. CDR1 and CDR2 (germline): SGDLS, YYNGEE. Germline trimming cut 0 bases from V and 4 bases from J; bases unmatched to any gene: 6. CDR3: CASSVGNRGITGELFF. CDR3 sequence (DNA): TGTGCCAGCAGCGTAGGTAACAGGGGAATCACCGGGGAGCTGTTTTTT.

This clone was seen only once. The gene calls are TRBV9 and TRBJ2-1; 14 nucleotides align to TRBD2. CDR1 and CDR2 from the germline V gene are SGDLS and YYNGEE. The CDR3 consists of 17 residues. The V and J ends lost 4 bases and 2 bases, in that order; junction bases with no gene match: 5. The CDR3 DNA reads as TGTGCCAGCAGCTTACGGACTAGCGGGGGGACCTACAATGAGCAGTTCTTC. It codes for CASSLRTSGGTYNEQFF. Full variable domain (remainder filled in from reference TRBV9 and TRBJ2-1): DSGVTQTPKHLITATGQRVTLRCSPRSGDLSVYWYQQSLDQGLQFLIQYYNGEERAKGNILERFSAQQFPDLHSELNLSSLELGDSALYFCASSLRTSGGTYNEQFFGPGTRLTVL.

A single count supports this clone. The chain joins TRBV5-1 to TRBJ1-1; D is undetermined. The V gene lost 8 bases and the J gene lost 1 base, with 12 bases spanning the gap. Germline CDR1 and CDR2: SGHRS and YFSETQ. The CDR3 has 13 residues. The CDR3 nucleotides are TGCGCCAGTGCACCGGGTCAGAACACTGAAGCTTTCTTT. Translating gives CASAPGQNTEAFF. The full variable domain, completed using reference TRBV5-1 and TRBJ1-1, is KAGVTQTPRYLIKTRGQQVTLSCSPISGHRSVSWYQQTPGQGLQFLFEYFSETQRNKGNFPGRFSGRQFSNSRSEMNVSTLELGDSALYLCASAPGQNTEAFFGQGTRLTVV.

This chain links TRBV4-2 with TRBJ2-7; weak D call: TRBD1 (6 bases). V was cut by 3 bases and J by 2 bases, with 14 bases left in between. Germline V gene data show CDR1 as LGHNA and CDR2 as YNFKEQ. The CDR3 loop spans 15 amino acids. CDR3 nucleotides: TGTGCCAGCAGCCACCCCGGGACATCAACCTACGAGCAGTACTTC. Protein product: CASSHPGTSTYEQYF.

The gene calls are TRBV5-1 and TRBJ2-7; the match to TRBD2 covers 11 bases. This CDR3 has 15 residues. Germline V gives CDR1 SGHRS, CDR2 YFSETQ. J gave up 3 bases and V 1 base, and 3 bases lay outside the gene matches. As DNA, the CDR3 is TGCGCCAGCAGCTTGAGACTAGCGGGATTCTACGAGCAGTACTTC. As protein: CASSLRLAGFYEQYF. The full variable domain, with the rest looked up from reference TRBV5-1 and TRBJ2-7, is KAGVTQTPRYLIKTRGQQVTLSCSPISGHRSVSWYQQTPGQGLQFLFEYFSETQRNKGNFPGRFSGRQFSNSRSEMNVSTLELGDSALYLCASSLRLAGFYEQYFGPGTRLTVT.

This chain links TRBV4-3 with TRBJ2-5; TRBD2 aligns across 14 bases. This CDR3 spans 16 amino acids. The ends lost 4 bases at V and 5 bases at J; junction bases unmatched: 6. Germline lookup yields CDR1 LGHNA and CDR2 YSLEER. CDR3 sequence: CASSRSGTSGSETQYF. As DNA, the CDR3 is TGCGCCAGCAGCCGATCCGGGACTAGCGGGAGCGAGACCCAGTACTTC.

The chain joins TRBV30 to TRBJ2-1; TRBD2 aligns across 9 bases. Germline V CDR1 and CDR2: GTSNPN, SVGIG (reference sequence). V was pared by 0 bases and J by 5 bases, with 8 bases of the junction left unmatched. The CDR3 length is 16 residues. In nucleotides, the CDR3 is TGTGCCTGGAGTGTCGGGAGGGCTAGCGGGAACAATGAGCAGTTCTTC. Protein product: CAWSVGRASGNNEQFF. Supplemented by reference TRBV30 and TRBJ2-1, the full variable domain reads SQTIHQWPATLVQPVGSPLSLECTVEGTSNPNLYWYRQAAGRGLQLLFYSVGIGQISSEVPQNLSASRPQDRQFILSSKKLLLSDSGFYLCAWSVGRASGNNEQFFGPGTRLTVL.

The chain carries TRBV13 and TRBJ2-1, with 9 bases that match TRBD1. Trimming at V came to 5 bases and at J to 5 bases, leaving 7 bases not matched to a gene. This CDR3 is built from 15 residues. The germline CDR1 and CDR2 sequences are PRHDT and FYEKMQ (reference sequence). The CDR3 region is CASSMGQGGNNEQFF. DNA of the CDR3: TGTGCCAGCAGCATGGGACAGGGAGGTAACAATGAGCAGTTCTTC.

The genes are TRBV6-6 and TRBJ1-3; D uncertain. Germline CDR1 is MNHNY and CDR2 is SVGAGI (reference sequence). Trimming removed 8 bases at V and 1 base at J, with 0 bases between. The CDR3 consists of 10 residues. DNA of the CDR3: TGTGCCAGCTCTGGAAACACCATATATTTT. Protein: CASSGNTIYF.

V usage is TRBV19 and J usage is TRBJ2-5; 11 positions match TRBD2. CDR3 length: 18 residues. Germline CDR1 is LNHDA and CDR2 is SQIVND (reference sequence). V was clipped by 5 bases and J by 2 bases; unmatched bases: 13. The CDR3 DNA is TGTGCCAGTAGTCTCCAACCGCCGGGACTAGCGGCGCAAGAGACCCAGTACTTC. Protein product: CASSLQPPGLAAQETQYF.

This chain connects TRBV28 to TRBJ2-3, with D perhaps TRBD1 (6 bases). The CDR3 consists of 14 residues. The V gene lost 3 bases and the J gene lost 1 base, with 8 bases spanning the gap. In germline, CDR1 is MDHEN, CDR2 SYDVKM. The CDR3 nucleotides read TGTGCCAGCAGTTTCCGGACAGGCACAGATACGCAGTATTTT. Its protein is CASSFRTGTDTQYF.

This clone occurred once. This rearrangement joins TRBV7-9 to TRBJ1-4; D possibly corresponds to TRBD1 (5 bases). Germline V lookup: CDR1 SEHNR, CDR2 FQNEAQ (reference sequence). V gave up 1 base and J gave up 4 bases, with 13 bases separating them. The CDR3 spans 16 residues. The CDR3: CASSLGETAVNEKLFF. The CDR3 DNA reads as TGTGCCAGCAGCTTAGGGGAGACAGCCGTTAATGAAAAACTGTTTTTT.

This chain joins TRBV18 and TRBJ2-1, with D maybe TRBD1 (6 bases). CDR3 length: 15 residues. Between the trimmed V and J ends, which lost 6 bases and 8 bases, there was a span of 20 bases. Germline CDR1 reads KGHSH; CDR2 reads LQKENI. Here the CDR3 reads CASSRTVPPWDEQFF. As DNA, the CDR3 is TGTGCCAGCTCCCGGACAGTCCCACCCTGGGATGAGCAGTTCTTC.

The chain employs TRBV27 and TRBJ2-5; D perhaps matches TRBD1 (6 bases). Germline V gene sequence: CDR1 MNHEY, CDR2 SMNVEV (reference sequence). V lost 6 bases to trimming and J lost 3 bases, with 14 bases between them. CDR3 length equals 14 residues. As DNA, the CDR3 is TGTGCCAGCAGGAAAACAGGGATCGAAGAGACCCAGTACTTC. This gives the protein CASRKTGIEETQYF.

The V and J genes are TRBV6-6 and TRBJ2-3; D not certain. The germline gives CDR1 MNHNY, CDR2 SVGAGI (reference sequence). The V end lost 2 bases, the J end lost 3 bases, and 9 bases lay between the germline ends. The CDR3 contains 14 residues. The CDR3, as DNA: TGTGCCAGCAGTTACCCCACTTCTACAGATACGCAGTATTTT. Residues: CASSYPTSTDTQYF.

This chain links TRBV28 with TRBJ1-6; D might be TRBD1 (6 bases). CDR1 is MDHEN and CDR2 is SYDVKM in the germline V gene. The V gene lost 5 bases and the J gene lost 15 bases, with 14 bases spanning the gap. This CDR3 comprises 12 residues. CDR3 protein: CASSPGVGRLHF. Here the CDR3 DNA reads TGTGCCAGCAGTCCAGGGGTTGGGCGCCTCCACTTT.

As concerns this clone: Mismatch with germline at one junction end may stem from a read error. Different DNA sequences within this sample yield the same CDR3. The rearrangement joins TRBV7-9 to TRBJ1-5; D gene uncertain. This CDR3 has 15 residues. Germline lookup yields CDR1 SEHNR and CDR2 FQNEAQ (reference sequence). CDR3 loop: CASSLGGASNQPQHF. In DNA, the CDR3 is TGTGCCAGCAGTTTAGGAGGAGCCAGCAATCAGCCCCAGCATTTT.

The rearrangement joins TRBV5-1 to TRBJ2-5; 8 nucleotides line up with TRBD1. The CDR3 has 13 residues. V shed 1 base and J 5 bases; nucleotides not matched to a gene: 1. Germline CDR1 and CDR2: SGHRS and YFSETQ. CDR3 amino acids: CASSLTGGETQYF. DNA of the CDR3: TGCGCCAGCAGCTTGACAGGGGGGGAGACCCAGTACTTC.

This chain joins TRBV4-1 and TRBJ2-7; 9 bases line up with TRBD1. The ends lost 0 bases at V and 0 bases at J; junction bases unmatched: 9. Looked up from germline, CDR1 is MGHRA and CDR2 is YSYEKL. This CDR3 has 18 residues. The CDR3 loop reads CASSQDGGTGFSSYEQYF. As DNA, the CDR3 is TGCGCCAGCAGCCAAGATGGGGGGACAGGGTTCTCCTCCTACGAGCAGTACTTC.

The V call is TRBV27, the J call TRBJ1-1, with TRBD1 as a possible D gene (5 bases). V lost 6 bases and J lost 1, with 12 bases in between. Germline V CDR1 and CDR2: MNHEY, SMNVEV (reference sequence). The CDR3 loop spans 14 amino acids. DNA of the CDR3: TGTGCCAGCAGGGAGTACGGACAGAACACTGAAGCTTTCTTT. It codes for CASREYGQNTEAFF.

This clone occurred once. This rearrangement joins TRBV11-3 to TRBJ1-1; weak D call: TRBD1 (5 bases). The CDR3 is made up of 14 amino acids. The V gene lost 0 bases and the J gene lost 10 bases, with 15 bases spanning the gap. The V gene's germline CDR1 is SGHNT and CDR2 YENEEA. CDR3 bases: TGTGCCAGCAGCTTAGACCGCCCAGGGCTTCCAGCTTTCTTT. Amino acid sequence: CASSLDRPGLPAFF.

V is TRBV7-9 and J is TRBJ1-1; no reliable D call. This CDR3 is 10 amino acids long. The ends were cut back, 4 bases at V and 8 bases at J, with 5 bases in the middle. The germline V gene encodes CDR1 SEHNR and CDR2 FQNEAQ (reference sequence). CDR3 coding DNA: TGTGCCAGCAGCTCATACGAAGCTTTCTTT. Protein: CASSSYEAFF.

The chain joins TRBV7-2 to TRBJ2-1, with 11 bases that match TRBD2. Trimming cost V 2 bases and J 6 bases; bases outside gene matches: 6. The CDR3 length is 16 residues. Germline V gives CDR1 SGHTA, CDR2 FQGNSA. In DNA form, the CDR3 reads TGTGCCAGCAGCTTAAAGCGACTAGCGGGGCCCAATGAGCAGTTCTTC. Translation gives CASSLKRLAGPNEQFF.

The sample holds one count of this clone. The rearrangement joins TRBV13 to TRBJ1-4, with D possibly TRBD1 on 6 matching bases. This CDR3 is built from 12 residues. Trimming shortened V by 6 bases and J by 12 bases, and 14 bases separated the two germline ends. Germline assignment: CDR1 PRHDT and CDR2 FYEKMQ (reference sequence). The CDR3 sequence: CASRLRGSQLFF. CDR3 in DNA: TGTGCCAGCAGACTCAGGGGATCCCAACTGTTTTTT. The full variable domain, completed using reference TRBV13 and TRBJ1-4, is AAGVIQSPRHLIKEKRETATLKCYPIPRHDTVYWYQQGPGQDPQFLISFYEKMQSDKGSIPDRFSAQQFSDYHSELNMSSLELGDSALYFCASRLRGSQLFFGSGTQLSVL.

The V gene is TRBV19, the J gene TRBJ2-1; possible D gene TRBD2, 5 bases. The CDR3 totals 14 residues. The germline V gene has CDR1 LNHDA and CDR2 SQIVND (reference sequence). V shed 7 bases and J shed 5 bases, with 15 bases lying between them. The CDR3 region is CASNGLGGHNEQFF. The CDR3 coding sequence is TGTGCCAGTAATGGACTGGGTGGGCACAATGAGCAGTTCTTC. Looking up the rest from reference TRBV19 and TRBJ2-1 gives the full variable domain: DGGITQSPKYLFRKEGQNVTLSCEQNLNHDAMYWYRQDPGQGLRLIYYSQIVNDFQKGDIAEGYSVSREKKESFPLTVTSAQKNPTAFYLCASNGLGGHNEQFFGPGTRLTVL.

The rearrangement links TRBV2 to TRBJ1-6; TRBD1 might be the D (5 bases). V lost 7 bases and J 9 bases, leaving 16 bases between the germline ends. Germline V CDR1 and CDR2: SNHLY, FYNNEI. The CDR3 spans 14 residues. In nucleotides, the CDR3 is TGTGCCAGCATGTTAAGTGGCAGGGTTTCACCCCTCCACTTT. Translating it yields CASMLSGRVSPLHF. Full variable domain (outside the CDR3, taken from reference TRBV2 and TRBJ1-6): EPEVTQTPSHQVTQMGQEVILRCVPISNHLYFYWYRQILGQKVEFLVSFYNNEISEKSEIFDDQFSVERPDGSNFTLKIRSTKLEDSAMYFCASMLSGRVSPLHFGNGTRLTVT.

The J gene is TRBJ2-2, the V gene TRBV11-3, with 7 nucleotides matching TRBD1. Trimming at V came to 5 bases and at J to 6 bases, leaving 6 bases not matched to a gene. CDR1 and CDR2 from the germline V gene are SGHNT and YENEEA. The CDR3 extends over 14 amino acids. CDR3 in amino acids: CASSHRGWAGELFF. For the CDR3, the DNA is TGTGCCAGCAGCCACAGGGGATGGGCCGGGGAGCTGTTTTTT.

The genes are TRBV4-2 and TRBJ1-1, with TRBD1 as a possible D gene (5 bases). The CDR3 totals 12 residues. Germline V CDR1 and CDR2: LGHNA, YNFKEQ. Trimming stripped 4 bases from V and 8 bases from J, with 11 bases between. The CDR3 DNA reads TGTGCCAGCAGCCCACAGGAGGACGAAGCTTTCTTT. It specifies CASSPQEDEAFF.